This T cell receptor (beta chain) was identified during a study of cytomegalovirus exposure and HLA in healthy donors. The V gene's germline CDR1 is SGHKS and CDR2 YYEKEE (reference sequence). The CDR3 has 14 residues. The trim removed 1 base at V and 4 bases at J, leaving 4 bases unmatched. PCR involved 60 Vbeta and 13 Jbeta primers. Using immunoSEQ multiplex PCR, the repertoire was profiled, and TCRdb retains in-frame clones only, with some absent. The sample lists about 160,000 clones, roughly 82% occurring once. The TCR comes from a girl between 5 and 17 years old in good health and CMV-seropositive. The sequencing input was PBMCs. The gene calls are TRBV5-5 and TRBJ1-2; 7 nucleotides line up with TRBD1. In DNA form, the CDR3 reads TGTGCCAGCAGCTTGACAGGGGTTGCCTATGGCTACACCTTC. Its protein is CASSLTGVAYGYTF.